Listed here is a single TCR beta chain. What it recognizes is unknown. The entry originates in a study of cytomegalovirus exposure and HLA in healthy donors. Turning to the study itself: The approximately 710 first-cohort repertoires and the approximately 130 validation repertoires shared the same platform, a later analysis reported. General study results and limits: The classifier was said to identify cytomegalovirus status with high specificity and sensitivity. Under in vitro conditions, a few CMV-associated chains were confirmed as specific for CMV antigens. The study designated some 180 TCR beta chains cytomegalovirus-associated.

Method: immunoSEQ multiplex PCR; TCRdb's copy keeps in-frame clones and lacks some. The sample consists of under 75,000 clones, around 97% of them appearing once. The CDR3 contains 14 residues. Germline V CDR1 and CDR2: MNHNY, SVGAGI (reference sequence). V shed 7 bases, J shed 6 bases, and the junction held 7 bases outside the gene matches. The sequence came from a woman under 30 in good health and CMV-seropositive. This chain uses TRBV6-6 with TRBJ2-1; TRBD2 matches at 9 bases. The material sequenced was PBMCs. CDR3 coding DNA: TGTGCCAGCAAGGAGTCTAGCGGGATCAATGAGCAGTTCTTC. It codes for CASKESSGINEQFF.